A single sample gave rise to the 5 T cell receptor beta chains below, sequenced in a study of control samples from healthy donors and cancer patients. Assay: immunoSEQ multiplex PCR; the TCRdb copy retains only in-frame clones and omits some. This sample carries roughly 170,000 clones, just under 95% of them seen once, and the ten largest clones take roughly 4.3%. The specimen was blood. The receptors here all came from a woman aged 55-70 years in good health.

This chain uses TRBV7-2 with TRBJ1-3; TRBD1 might be the D (6 bases). Germline V gene sequence: CDR1 SGHTA, CDR2 FQGNSA. V was cut by 4 bases and J by 4 bases, with 17 bases left in between. The CDR3 sequence is 16 residues long. This CDR3 is CASSSFRGSIGNTIYF. The CDR3 nucleotides read TGTGCCAGCAGCTCGTTCAGGGGTAGTATCGGAAACACCATATATTTT.

This rearrangement joins TRBV27 to TRBJ1-2; TRBD1 aligns across 12 bases. V gave up 7 bases and J gave up 6 bases; unmatched junction bases: 9. The CDR3 sequence is 15 residues long. Germline values: CDR1 MNHEY, CDR2 SMNVEV (reference sequence). The CDR3 loop reads CASNPGTGGRDGYTF. In nucleotides, the CDR3 is TGTGCCAGCAACCCCGGGACAGGGGGCAGGGATGGCTACACCTTC.

This rearrangement joins TRBV5-4 to TRBJ1-2; no clear D. The V and J ends lost 4 bases and 8 bases respectively, with 21 bases between them. This CDR3 region has 15 residues. Germline CDR1 and CDR2: SGHNT and YYREEE (reference sequence). CDR3 region: CASSPPASIDGGYTF. The DNA for the CDR3 is TGTGCCAGCAGCCCGCCAGCCTCGATTGACGGAGGCTACACCTTC. The full variable domain, with the rest looked up from reference TRBV5-4 and TRBJ1-2, is ETGVTQSPTHLIKTRGQQVTLRCSSQSGHNTVSWYQQALGQGPQFIFQYYREEENGRGNFPPRFSGLQFPNYSSELNVNALELDDSALYLCASSPPASIDGGYTFGSGTRLTVV.

The chain links TRBV2 to TRBJ1-2; TRBD1 matches 7 bases. CDR1 and CDR2 (germline): SNHLY, FYNNEI. V was clipped by 6 bases and J by 0 bases; unmatched bases: 7. CDR3 length equals 15 residues. CDR3: CASSPQGLANYGYTF. CDR3 DNA: TGTGCCAGCAGCCCACAGGGGTTAGCTAACTATGGCTACACCTTC.

The genes are TRBV7-2 and TRBJ2-3; 8 nucleotides line up with TRBD2. The trim removed 4 bases at V and 0 bases at J, leaving 6 bases unmatched. The CDR3 consists of 16 residues. CDR1 is SGHTA and CDR2 is FQGNSA in the germline V gene. The CDR3 loop reads CASSSLAGPSTDTQYF. The CDR3 DNA reads as TGTGCCAGCAGCTCTCTAGCGGGTCCTAGCACAGATACGCAGTATTTT. Variable domain in full (rest from reference TRBV7-2 and TRBJ2-3): GAGVSQSPSNKVTEKGKDVELRCDPISGHTALYWYRQSLGQGLEFLIYFQGNSAPDKSGLPSDRFSAERTGGSVSTLTIQRTQQEDSAVYLCASSSLAGPSTDTQYFGPGTRLTVL.